This T cell receptor beta chain was sequenced for a study of siplizumab effects on memory and regulatory T cells. Looking at the study overall: Either no drug or siplizumab at around 0.93 ug/mL was used in mixed lymphocyte reactions that were paired. Study observations and caveats: Significantly reduced by siplizumab was the cumulative frequency of alloreactive sequences, namely those traceable to unstimulated CD4+ memory cells.

Researchers maintained the mixed lymphocyte reaction cells in coculture at 37°C for less than seven days. CDR1 and CDR2 (germline): MNHEY, SVGAGI. Trimming took 6 bases from V and 2 from J; bases not matched to a gene: 5. The CDR3 contains 14 residues. Clones were read by immunoSEQ multiplex PCR, and TCRdb kept only the in-frame ones, dropping some. The sample shows around 20,000 clones, approximately 50% of them seen only once. Relative to its sample, this clone is large. Antigen specificity is unknown. Sequenced material: CFSE-low (dividing) CD4+ T cells sorted from an allogeneic mixed lymphocyte reaction. The rearrangement links TRBV6-5 to TRBJ2-7, with 9 bases matching TRBD1. This receptor was obtained from a human donor in good health; the cells came from an allogeneic mixed lymphocyte reaction. CDR3 in amino acids: CASRWDRETYEQYF. Written as DNA, the CDR3 is TGTGCCAGCAGGTGGGACAGGGAGACCTACGAGCAGTACTTC.